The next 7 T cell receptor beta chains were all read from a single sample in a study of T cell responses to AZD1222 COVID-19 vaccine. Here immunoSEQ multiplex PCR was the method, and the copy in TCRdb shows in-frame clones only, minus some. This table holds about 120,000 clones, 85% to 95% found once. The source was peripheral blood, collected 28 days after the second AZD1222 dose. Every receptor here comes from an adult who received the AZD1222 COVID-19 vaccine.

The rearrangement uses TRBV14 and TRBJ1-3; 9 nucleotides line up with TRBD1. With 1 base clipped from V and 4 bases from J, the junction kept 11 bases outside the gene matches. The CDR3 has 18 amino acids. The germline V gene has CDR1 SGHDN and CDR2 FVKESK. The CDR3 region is CASSQGQGGRFPGNTIYF. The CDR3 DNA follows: TGTGCCAGCAGCCAAGGACAGGGGGGACGGTTTCCAGGAAACACCATATATTTT.

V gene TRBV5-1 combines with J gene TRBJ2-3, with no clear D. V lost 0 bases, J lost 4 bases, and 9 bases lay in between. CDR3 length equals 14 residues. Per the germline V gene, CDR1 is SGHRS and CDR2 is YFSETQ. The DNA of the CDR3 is TGCGCCAGCAGCTTGGGGCAACGGGCAGATACGCAGTATTTT. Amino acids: CASSLGQRADTQYF.

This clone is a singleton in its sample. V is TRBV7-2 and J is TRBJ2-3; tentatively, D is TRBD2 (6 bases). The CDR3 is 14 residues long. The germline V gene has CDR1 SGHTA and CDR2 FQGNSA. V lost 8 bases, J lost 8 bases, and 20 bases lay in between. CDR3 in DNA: TGTGCCAGCGGCCGGGACTCCGCCTCGGGTACGCAGTATTTT. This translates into CASGRDSASGTQYF.

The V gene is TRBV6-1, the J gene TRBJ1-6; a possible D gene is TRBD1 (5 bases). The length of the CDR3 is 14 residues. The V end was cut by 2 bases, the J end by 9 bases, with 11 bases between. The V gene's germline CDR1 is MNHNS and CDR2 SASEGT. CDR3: CASSEIGTGSPLHF. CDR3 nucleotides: TGTGCCAGCAGTGAAATCGGGACCGGTTCACCCCTCCACTTT.

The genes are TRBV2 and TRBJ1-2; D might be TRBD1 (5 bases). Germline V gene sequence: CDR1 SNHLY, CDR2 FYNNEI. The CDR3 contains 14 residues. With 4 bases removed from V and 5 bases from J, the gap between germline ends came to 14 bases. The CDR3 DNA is TGTGCCAGCAGTGCTGCAGGGAATGGGTATGGCTACACCTTC. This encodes CASSAAGNGYGYTF. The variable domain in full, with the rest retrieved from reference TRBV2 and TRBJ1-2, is EPEVTQTPSHQVTQMGQEVILRCVPISNHLYFYWYRQILGQKVEFLVSFYNNEISEKSEIFDDQFSVERPDGSNFTLKIRSTKLEDSAMYFCASSAAGNGYGYTFGSGTRLTVV.

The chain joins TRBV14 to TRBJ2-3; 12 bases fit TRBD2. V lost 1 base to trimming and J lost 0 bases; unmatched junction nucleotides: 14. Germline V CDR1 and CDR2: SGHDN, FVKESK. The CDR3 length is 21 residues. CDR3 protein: CASSQAWTSGASFASTDTQYF. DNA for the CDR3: TGTGCCAGCAGCCAAGCCTGGACTAGCGGGGCCTCCTTTGCTAGCACAGATACGCAGTATTTT.

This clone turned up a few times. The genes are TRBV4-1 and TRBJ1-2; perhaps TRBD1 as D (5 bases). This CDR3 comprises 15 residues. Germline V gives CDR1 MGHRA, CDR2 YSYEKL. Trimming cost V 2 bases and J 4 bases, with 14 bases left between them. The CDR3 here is CASSQLGEKAYGYTF. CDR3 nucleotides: TGCGCCAGCAGCCAACTAGGGGAGAAGGCCTATGGCTACACCTTC.